These 22 T cell receptor beta chains were all obtained from the same sample, sequenced in a study of blood T cells in healthy people across ages. A second PCR, run for roughly 7 to 12 cycles, used a sample-barcoded 5' primer plus a J-beta primer mix. TCRdb processed the 5' RACE reads anew with MiXCR; each CDR3 protein has one entry. The sample has about 1,000,000 distinct CDR3 sequences, 35% to 55% seen once. The specimen sequenced was blood. All receptors derive from a woman in her sixties or seventies in good health.

V is TRBV20-1 and J is TRBJ2-3; 7 bases agree with TRBD2. V lost 3 bases, J lost 4 bases, and 13 bases stayed unmatched. This CDR3 has 16 residues. Germline V CDR1 and CDR2: DFQATT, SNEGSKA (reference sequence). The CDR3: CSASGRGRAGSDTQYF. The CDR3 bases are TGCAGTGCTAGTGGAAGAGGGAGGGCCGGCTCAGATACGCAGTATTTT.

This chain links TRBV25-1 with TRBJ2-5, with TRBD1 as a possible D gene (6 bases). The V gene's germline CDR1 is MGHDK and CDR2 SYGVNS. The germline V and J ends were trimmed by 4 bases and 7 bases, with 19 bases remaining between them. The CDR3 is 15 residues long. The CDR3, as DNA: TGTGCCAGCAGTGCCCTGGACAGCGTGAGATCGACCCAGTACTTC. Protein product: CASSALDSVRSTQYF.

This clonotype came up a few times. The chain recombines TRBV7-9 with TRBJ2-1, with TRBD1 matching 8 bases. The CDR3 is 14 residues long. V lost 5 bases to trimming and J lost 5 bases; unmatched junction nucleotides: 5. Germline V gene data show CDR1 as SEHNR and CDR2 as FQNEAQ (reference sequence). CDR3 residues: CASSPLTGDNEQFF. The DNA of the CDR3 is TGTGCCAGCAGCCCACTGACAGGGGACAATGAGCAGTTCTTC.

The chain couples TRBV6-2 or TRBV6-3 to TRBJ2-3; 11 bases match TRBD2. The CDR3 runs 17 residues. Germline V gene lookup returns CDR1 MNHEY and CDR2 SVGEGT. The V and J ends lost 8 bases and 3 bases, in that order; junction bases with no gene match: 13. CDR3 sequence reads: CASVPHSGRAQTDTQYF. In nucleotides, the CDR3 is TGTGCCAGCGTACCCCATAGCGGGAGGGCACAAACAGATACGCAGTATTTT.

The rearrangement uses TRBV20-1 and TRBJ1-2, with no clear D. The germline V and J ends were trimmed by 0 bases and 8 bases, with 13 bases remaining between them. From germline, CDR1 is DFQATT and CDR2 SNEGSKA (reference sequence). The CDR3 sequence is 13 residues long. The CDR3 coding sequence is TGCAGTGCTAGAGATCGGACTAGCGGAGGCTACACCTTC. Its translation: CSARDRTSGGYTF.

CDR3 amino acids: CASGSPGLAVSYNEQFF. Written as DNA, the CDR3 is TGTGCCAGCGGTTCCCCGGGACTAGCGGTTTCCTACAATGAGCAGTTCTTC. The gene calls are TRBV2 and TRBJ2-1; the match to TRBD2 covers 11 bases. J was trimmed by 1 base and V by 8 bases; bases with no gene match: 10. The CDR3 loop spans 17 amino acids. Germline V gene data show CDR1 as SNHLY and CDR2 as FYNNEI.

This clonotype was detected only once. The J gene is TRBJ2-7, the V gene TRBV29-1, with D perhaps TRBD1 (5 bases). Germline V CDR1 and CDR2: SQVTM, ANQGSEA. The CDR3 spans 12 residues. Trimming left V 4 bases short and J 7 bases short, with 14 bases between. The CDR3 loop is CSVVGPGNEQYF. CDR3 sequence (DNA): TGCAGCGTTGTGGGGCCAGGCAATGAGCAGTACTTC.

CDR3 residues: CASVLSGQGYNEQFF. As DNA, the CDR3 is TGTGCCAGCGTTTTGTCGGGACAGGGCTACAATGAGCAGTTCTTC. The chain has TRBV5-6 and TRBJ2-1, with 9 bases fitting TRBD1. After removal of 7 bases from V and 3 bases from J, the junction contained 8 bases not matched to a gene. CDR3 length: 15 amino acids. The germline V gene encodes CDR1 SGHDT and CDR2 YYEEEE.

J is TRBJ1-1 and V is TRBV30, with D possibly being TRBD1 (6 bases). Deletions cut 2 bases from V and 5 bases from J, with 12 bases between. The CDR3 consists of 13 residues. Per the germline V gene, CDR1 is GTSNPN and CDR2 is SVGIG (reference sequence). The CDR3 DNA reads TGTGCCTGGAGTCCAGGGGTACGGACTGAAGCTTTCTTT. Amino acids: CAWSPGVRTEAFF.

This clonotype showed up many times. The chain joins TRBV27 to TRBJ2-1; 10 nucleotides line up with TRBD2. The V gene end was trimmed by 8 bases and the J gene end by 1 base; junction bases not matched to a gene: 5. The CDR3 is 15 amino acids. Germline CDR1 and CDR2: MNHEY and SMNVEV (reference sequence). The CDR3 is CASGTSDNSYNEQFF. DNA for the CDR3: TGTGCCAGCGGGACTAGCGATAATTCCTACAATGAGCAGTTCTTC.

The chain couples TRBV20-1 to TRBJ2-4, with 13 bases aligning to TRBD2. Germline-derived CDR1 and CDR2 are DFQATT and SNEGSKA (reference sequence). J was trimmed by 1 base and V by 5 bases; bases with no gene match: 5. The CDR3 extends over 16 amino acids. As DNA, the CDR3 is TGCAGTGCTTCCGGGACTAGCGGGACGGCCAAAAACATTCAGTACTTC. Protein: CSASGTSGTAKNIQYF.

The chain links TRBV10-1 to TRBJ2-1, with 9 bases fitting TRBD2. The CDR3 runs 15 residues. Germline CDR1 and CDR2: WNHNN and SYGVQD (reference sequence). V lost 4 bases to trimming and J lost 7 bases; unmatched junction nucleotides: 8. The CDR3 here is CASSALLAGRNEQFF. The CDR3 region has the DNA TGCGCCAGCAGTGCGTTGCTAGCGGGACGAAATGAGCAGTTCTTC.

The V gene is TRBV7-6, the J gene TRBJ2-3, with D possibly TRBD1 on 6 matching bases. V was shortened by 4 bases and J by 1 base, with 15 bases between the two germline ends. From germline, CDR1 is SGHVS and CDR2 FNYEAQ. The CDR3 consists of 16 residues. In DNA form, the CDR3 reads TGTGCCAGCAGCTCAACAGGGTCGTCGGGCACAGATACGCAGTATTTT. Translation: CASSSTGSSGTDTQYF.

This clonotype was counted many times. V and J are TRBV29-1 and TRBJ2-7; 10 bases fit TRBD1. The V gene's germline CDR1 is SQVTM and CDR2 ANQGSEA. The V gene end was trimmed by 3 bases and the J gene end by 4 bases; junction bases not matched to a gene: 3. The CDR3 contains 13 residues. DNA for the CDR3: TGCAGCGTTGAGGGGACAGGGGTTTACGAGCAGTACTTC. Residues: CSVEGTGVYEQYF.

This clonotype has just a few counts. V is TRBV5-1 and J is TRBJ2-1; 7 bases are a match to TRBD1. J lost 0 bases, V lost 0 bases, and 3 bases had no gene match. CDR1 SGHRS and CDR2 YFSETQ come from the germline V gene. CDR3 length: 16 amino acids. CDR3 DNA sequence: TGCGCCAGCAGCTTGGACTACAGGGGCTCCTACAATGAGCAGTTCTTC. This encodes CASSLDYRGSYNEQFF.

The chain links TRBV29-1 to TRBJ2-5; maybe TRBD1 (5 bases). The CDR3 runs to 13 residues. V lost 6 bases to trimming and J lost 2 bases, with 13 bases between them. Germline assignment: CDR1 SQVTM and CDR2 ANQGSEA. The chain's CDR3 is CSVSTVSQETQYF. The CDR3 nucleotides are TGCAGCGTCTCGACAGTGTCTCAAGAGACCCAGTACTTC.

This clonotype was counted only a few times. The CDR3 sequence is CATRGREGRDNEQFF. CDR3 nucleotide sequence: TGTGCCACAAGGGGCCGGGAGGGCCGGGACAATGAGCAGTTCTTC. The chain uses TRBV21-1 and TRBJ2-1; the tabulated D call, TRBD2, remains unverified against the DNA. TRBV21-1 is labeled a pseudogene. The CDR3 totals 15 residues.

The V gene is TRBV7-9, the J gene TRBJ2-3, with 7 nucleotides matching TRBD1. Germline-derived CDR1 and CDR2 are SEHNR and FQNEAQ (reference sequence). There are 15 residues in the CDR3. After removal of 5 bases from V and 3 bases from J, the junction contained 8 bases not matched to a gene. CDR3 region: CASSGTGALTDTQYF. As DNA, the CDR3 is TGTGCCAGCAGCGGCACAGGGGCGCTAACAGATACGCAGTATTTT.

This clonotype was detected only a few times. The chain joins TRBV5-1 to TRBJ1-1; D is unclear. CDR1 and CDR2 (germline): SGHRS, YFSETQ. There are 14 residues in the CDR3. V dropped 4 bases and J dropped 1 base, with 11 bases sitting between them. Here the CDR3 DNA reads TGCGCCAGCAGCAGATACGATCAGAACACTGAAGCTTTCTTT. Amino acid sequence: CASSRYDQNTEAFF.

The rearrangement joins TRBV7-9 to TRBJ2-5; 12 bases agree with TRBD2. This CDR3 is built from 18 residues. The trim removed 2 bases at V and 4 bases at J, leaving 11 bases unmatched. Germline V CDR1 and CDR2: SEHNR, FQNEAQ (reference sequence). The CDR3 bases are TGTGCCAGCAGCTTAACCTCACCCGGACTAGCGGGAAGAGAGACCCAGTACTTC. Amino acids: CASSLTSPGLAGRETQYF. The whole variable domain, remainder taken from reference TRBV7-9 and TRBJ2-5, is DTGVSQNPRHKITKRGQNVTFRCDPISEHNRLYWYRQTLGQGPEFLTYFQNEAQLEKSRLLSDRFSAERPKGSFSTLEIQRTEQGDSAMYLCASSLTSPGLAGRETQYFGPGTRLLVL.

Only a few counts were recorded for this clonotype. The chain carries TRBV20-1 and TRBJ2-1, with 7 bases lining up with TRBD2. CDR3 length equals 14 residues. Per the germline V gene, CDR1 is DFQATT and CDR2 is SNEGSKA (reference sequence). V lost 6 bases and J lost 4; bases outside the gene matches: 9. The CDR3 spells CSAVGSGAYNEQFF. In DNA form, the CDR3 reads TGCAGTGCCGTTGGGAGCGGGGCTTACAATGAGCAGTTCTTC.

This clonotype was picked up a small number of times. The genes are TRBV29-1 and TRBJ1-1; 7 positions match TRBD1. Trimming took 0 bases from V and 8 from J; bases not matched to a gene: 6. The CDR3 has 13 residues. Germline V CDR1 and CDR2: SQVTM, ANQGSEA. Here the CDR3 DNA reads TGCAGCGTTGAAGATAGGGCAGGGGGAGAAGCTTTCTTT. The encoded protein is CSVEDRAGGEAFF.